What follows are 17 T cell receptor beta chains derived from one specimen sequenced in a study of blood T cell repertoires in COVID-19. Sequenced by immunoSEQ multiplex PCR; TCRdb stores in-frame clones only, minus some. The table has more than 200,000 clones, approximately 89% seen once. Sequenced input: peripheral blood. The receptor source for this set is a woman in her twenties or thirties with COVID-19, enrolled during active disease.

V gene TRBV3-1 (or the pseudogene TRBV3-2) combines with J gene TRBJ2-3; D remains unclear. CDR3 length: 16 residues. The ends were cut back, 0 bases at V and 1 base at J, with 11 bases in the middle. CDR1 and CDR2 (germline): LGHDT, YNNKEL (reference sequence). The DNA for the CDR3 is TGTGCCAGCAGCCAAGATTTCTCACTGGGCACAGATACGCAGTATTTT. Its translation: CASSQDFSLGTDTQYF.

This clone has just a few counts. The chain is built from TRBV7-2 and TRBJ1-5; 8 bases line up with TRBD1. The V gene's germline CDR1 is SGHTA and CDR2 FQGNSA. V lost 2 bases to trimming and J lost 4 bases; unmatched junction nucleotides: 7. The CDR3 contains 16 residues. DNA of the CDR3: TGTGCCAGCAGCTTAACTCGGACAGGGACTAATCAGCCCCAGCATTTT. The encoded protein is CASSLTRTGTNQPQHF.

This clone appeared once. This chain links TRBV5-5 with TRBJ1-4, with D maybe TRBD1 (5 bases). The CDR3 extends over 15 amino acids. Germline CDR1 SGHKS, CDR2 YYEKEE (reference sequence). V lost 0 bases to trimming and J lost 8 bases, with 14 bases between them. The DNA of the CDR3 is TGTGCCAGCAGCTTGGATCTGGGGCGGGGAGAAAAACTGTTTTTT. Protein: CASSLDLGRGEKLFF.

Here the CDR3 reads CASSRGLAGTYEQYV. CDR3 bases: TGTGCCAGCAGCCGCGGACTAGCGGGTACCTACGAGCAGTACGTC. This chain uses TRBV5-4 with TRBJ2-7; 11 positions match TRBD2. V shed 4 bases, J shed 2 bases, and the junction held 5 bases outside the gene matches. In germline, CDR1 is SGHNT, CDR2 YYREEE (reference sequence). The CDR3 is 15 amino acids.

The V and J genes are TRBV4-3 and TRBJ2-3, with D unresolved. The CDR3 consists of 15 residues. Trimming stripped 0 bases from V and 2 bases from J, with 9 bases between. Germline CDR1 LGHNA, CDR2 YSLEER. CDR3 in amino acids: CASSQDGQYTDTQYF. CDR3 nucleotides: TGCGCCAGCAGCCAAGATGGGCAGTACACAGATACGCAGTATTTT.

The chain recombines TRBV5-6 with TRBJ2-4; D may be TRBD1 (6 bases). V was cut by 2 bases and J by 4 bases, with 10 bases left in between. The germline gives CDR1 SGHDT, CDR2 YYEEEE. The CDR3 totals 14 residues. In nucleotides, the CDR3 is TGTGCCAGCAGCTTAATCGGACAGAAAAACATTCAGTACTTC. Translating gives CASSLIGQKNIQYF.

The rearrangement joins TRBV3-1 (or the pseudogene TRBV3-2) to TRBJ1-4, with 9 bases matching TRBD1. The CDR3 extends over 19 amino acids. The germline V gene has CDR1 LGHDT and CDR2 YNNKEL (reference sequence). The V segment lost 2 bases and the J segment 0 bases; nucleotides outside the gene matches: 10. The CDR3 reads CASSQWADRGGTTNEKLFF. As DNA, the CDR3 is TGTGCCAGCAGCCAATGGGCGGACAGGGGCGGCACAACTAATGAAAAACTGTTTTTT.

Only a few counts were recorded for this clone. The chain recombines TRBV7-8 with TRBJ2-5; D is perhaps TRBD1 (5 bases). The length of the CDR3 is 15 residues. Per the germline V gene, CDR1 is SGHVS and CDR2 is FQNEAQ. The germline V and J ends were trimmed by 1 base and 4 bases, with 13 bases remaining between them. The DNA for the CDR3 is TGTGCCAGCAGCTTAGATCGAGTCAGGGTAGAGACCCAGTACTTC. It codes for CASSLDRVRVETQYF. The full variable domain, completed using reference TRBV7-8 and TRBJ2-5, is GAGVSQSPRYKVAKRGQDVALRCDPISGHVSLFWYQQALGQGPEFLTYFQNEAQLDKSGLPSDRFFAERPEGSVSTLKIQRTQQEDSAVYLCASSLDRVRVETQYFGPGTRLLVL.

The chain has TRBV27 and TRBJ1-2; weak D call: TRBD1 (6 bases). V shed 2 bases and J shed 0 bases, with 19 bases lying between them. Germline V lookup: CDR1 MNHEY, CDR2 SMNVEV (reference sequence). The CDR3 has 18 residues. CDR3: CASSLLPPDSETNYGYTF. CDR3 in DNA: TGTGCCAGCAGTTTACTACCCCCGGACAGTGAAACTAACTATGGCTACACCTTC.

This clone has only one observation. The chain carries TRBV10-3 and TRBJ2-3; no clear D. Germline V gene data show CDR1 as ENHRY and CDR2 as SYGVKD. CDR3 size: 15 residues. Deletions cut 2 bases from V and 5 bases from J, with 14 bases between. CDR3 sequence reads: CAISEQTGVGDTQYF. The CDR3 DNA reads TGTGCCATCAGTGAGCAAACGGGTGTAGGAGATACGCAGTATTTT.

The table lists this clone with a count of one. The V call is TRBV9, the J call TRBJ2-3; 12 bases line up with TRBD2. The CDR3 has 18 residues. Germline V gene sequence: CDR1 SGDLS, CDR2 YYNGEE. Unmatched junction bases numbered 8, after V lost 3 bases and J lost 0 bases. The CDR3 is CASSASGTSGSSTDTQYF. The CDR3 nucleotides are TGTGCCAGCAGCGCCTCCGGGACTAGCGGGTCTAGCACAGATACGCAGTATTTT.

This chain links TRBV2 with TRBJ2-7; a weak D match, TRBD2 (6 bases). CDR3 size: 13 residues. Trimming left V 5 bases short and J 5 bases short, with 13 bases between. CDR1 and CDR2 from the germline V gene are SNHLY and FYNNEI. This CDR3 is CASSPGLSHEQYV. The CDR3 DNA follows: TGTGCCAGCAGTCCGGGACTGTCACACGAGCAGTACGTC.

The chain couples TRBV19 to TRBJ1-2; a possible D gene is TRBD1 (5 bases). Trimming pared 0 bases from V and 2 bases from J, leaving 10 bases between. The V gene's germline CDR1 is LNHDA and CDR2 SQIVND (reference sequence). This CDR3 region has 15 residues. The CDR3 region is CASSIDPAGNYGYTF. CDR3 nucleotide sequence: TGTGCCAGTAGTATAGATCCGGCAGGGAACTATGGCTACACCTTC.

The chain combines TRBV18 with TRBJ2-7, with 8 positions matching TRBD1. The ends lost 3 bases at V and 3 bases at J; junction bases unmatched: 7. The CDR3 runs 15 residues. Germline CDR1 KGHSH, CDR2 LQKENI. CDR3 DNA sequence: TGTGCCAGCTCACCTCGCGGGACAGGAAGCTACGAGCAGTACGTC. Its protein product is CASSPRGTGSYEQYV.

The gene calls are TRBV4-3 and TRBJ2-7; a weak D match, TRBD1 (7 bases). Trimming shortened V by 1 base and J by 6 bases, and 10 bases separated the two germline ends. The CDR3 length is 13 residues. Germline CDR1 and CDR2: LGHNA and YSLEER. The CDR3 region is CASSQGQGGEQYF. CDR3 in DNA: TGCGCCAGCAGCCAAGGGCAGGGGGGCGAGCAGTACTTC.

There are a few counts of this clone. The chain recombines TRBV27 with TRBJ2-1; D is unclear. The CDR3 consists of 12 residues. The ends were cut back, 6 bases at V and 6 bases at J, with 9 bases in the middle. Germline loops: CDR1 MNHEY, CDR2 SMNVEV (reference sequence). This CDR3 reads CASRRLGNEQFF. The CDR3 DNA follows: TGTGCCAGCAGGCGGCTCGGCAATGAGCAGTTCTTC.

V is TRBV29-1 and J is TRBJ1-2; TRBD1 aligns across 9 bases. CDR3 length: 13 amino acids. CDR1 and CDR2 from the germline V gene are SQVTM and ANQGSEA. Trimming removed 1 base from V and 4 bases from J; junction bases left unmatched: 1. CDR3 bases: TGCAGCGTTGAAGGGACAGGGGCCTATGGCTACACCTTC. Translating it yields CSVEGTGAYGYTF.